This T cell receptor beta chain was documented in a study of T cell responses to AZD1222 COVID-19 vaccine. Produced via immunoSEQ multiplex PCR; TCRdb's table is partial and in-frame only. The profile shows approximately 140,000 clones, roughly 91% of them singletons. Concerning this clone: The antigen remains undetermined.

J lost 4 bases, V lost 6 bases, and 9 bases had no gene match. CDR1 is SNHLY and CDR2 is FYNNEI in the germline V gene. The CDR3 has 17 amino acids. Regarding the study as a whole: Sampling that yielded the repertoires occurred only after the peak T cell response. Spike-specific TCR depth and breadth grew after two AZD1222 doses.

The TCR comes from an adult in good health. Material: peripheral blood, obtained on day 0 of AZD1222 vaccination. The rearrangement links TRBV2 to TRBJ2-2; the match to TRBD2 covers 12 bases. The CDR3 sequence: CASSDLGLAGFTGELFF. The CDR3 DNA is TGTGCCAGCAGCGACCTAGGACTAGCGGGGTTCACCGGGGAGCTGTTTTTT.